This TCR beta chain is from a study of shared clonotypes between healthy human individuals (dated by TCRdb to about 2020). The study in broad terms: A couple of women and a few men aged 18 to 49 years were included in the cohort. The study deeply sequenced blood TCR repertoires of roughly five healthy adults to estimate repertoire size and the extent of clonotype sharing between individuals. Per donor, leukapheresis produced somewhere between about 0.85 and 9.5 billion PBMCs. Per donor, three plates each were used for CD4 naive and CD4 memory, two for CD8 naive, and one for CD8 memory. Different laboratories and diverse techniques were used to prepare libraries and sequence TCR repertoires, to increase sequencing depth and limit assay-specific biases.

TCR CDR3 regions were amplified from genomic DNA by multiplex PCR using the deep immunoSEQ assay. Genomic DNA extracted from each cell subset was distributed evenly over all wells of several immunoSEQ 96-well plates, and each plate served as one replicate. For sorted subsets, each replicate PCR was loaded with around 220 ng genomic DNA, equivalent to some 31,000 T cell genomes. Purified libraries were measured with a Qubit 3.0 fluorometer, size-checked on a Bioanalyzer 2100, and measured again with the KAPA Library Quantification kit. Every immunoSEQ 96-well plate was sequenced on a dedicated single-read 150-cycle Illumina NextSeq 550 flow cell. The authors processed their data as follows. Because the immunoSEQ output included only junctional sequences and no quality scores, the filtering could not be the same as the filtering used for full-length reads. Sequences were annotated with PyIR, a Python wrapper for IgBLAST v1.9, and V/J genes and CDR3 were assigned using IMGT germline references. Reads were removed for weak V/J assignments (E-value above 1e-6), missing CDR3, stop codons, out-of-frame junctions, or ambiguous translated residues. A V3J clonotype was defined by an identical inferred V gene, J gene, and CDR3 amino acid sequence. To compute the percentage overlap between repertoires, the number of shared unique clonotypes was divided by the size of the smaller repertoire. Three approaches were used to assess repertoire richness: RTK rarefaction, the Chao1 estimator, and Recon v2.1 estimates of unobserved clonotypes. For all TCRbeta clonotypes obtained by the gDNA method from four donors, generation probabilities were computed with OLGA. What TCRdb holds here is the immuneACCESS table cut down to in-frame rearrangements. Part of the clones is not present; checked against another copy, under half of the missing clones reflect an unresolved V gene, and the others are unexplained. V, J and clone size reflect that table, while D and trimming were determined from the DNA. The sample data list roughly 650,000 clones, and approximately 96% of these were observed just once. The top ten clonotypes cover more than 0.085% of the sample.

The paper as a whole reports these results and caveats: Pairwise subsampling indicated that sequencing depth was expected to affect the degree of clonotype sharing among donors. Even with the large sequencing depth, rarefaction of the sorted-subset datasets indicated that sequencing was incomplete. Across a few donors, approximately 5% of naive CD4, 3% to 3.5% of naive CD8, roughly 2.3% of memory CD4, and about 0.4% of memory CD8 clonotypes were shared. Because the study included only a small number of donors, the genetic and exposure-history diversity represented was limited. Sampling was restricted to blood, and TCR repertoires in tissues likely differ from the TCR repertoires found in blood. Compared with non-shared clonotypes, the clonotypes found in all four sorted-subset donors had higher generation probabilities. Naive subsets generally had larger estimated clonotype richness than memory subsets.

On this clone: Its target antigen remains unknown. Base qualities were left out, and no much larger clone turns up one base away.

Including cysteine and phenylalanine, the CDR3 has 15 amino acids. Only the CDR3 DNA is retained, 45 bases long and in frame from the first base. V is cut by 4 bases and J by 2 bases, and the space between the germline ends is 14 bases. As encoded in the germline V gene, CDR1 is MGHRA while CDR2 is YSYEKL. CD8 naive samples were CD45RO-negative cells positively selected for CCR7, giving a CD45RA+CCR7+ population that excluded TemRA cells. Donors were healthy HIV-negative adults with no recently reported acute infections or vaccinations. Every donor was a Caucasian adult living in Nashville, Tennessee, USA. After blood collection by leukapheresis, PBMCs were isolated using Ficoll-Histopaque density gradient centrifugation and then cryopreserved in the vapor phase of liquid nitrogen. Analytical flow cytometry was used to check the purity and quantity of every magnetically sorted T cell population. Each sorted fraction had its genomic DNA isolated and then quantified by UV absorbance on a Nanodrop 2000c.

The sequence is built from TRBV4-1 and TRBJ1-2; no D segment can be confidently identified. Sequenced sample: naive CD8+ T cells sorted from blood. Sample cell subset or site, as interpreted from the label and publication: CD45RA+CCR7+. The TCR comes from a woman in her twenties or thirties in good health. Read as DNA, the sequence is TGCGCCAGCAGCCCTACGAACGGTGGGAACTATGGCTACACCTTC. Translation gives CASSPTNGGNYGYTF.